This TCR beta chain was identified in a study of blood T cells in healthy people across ages. Note on this clonotype: The antigen is unknown.

Regarding the study as a whole: It was not known whether donors were CMV positive (a possible confounder of expanded clonotype changes). A roughly linear fall in TCR beta diversity per million T cells was seen with increasing age.

Looked up from germline, CDR1 is MNHEY and CDR2 is SMNVEV (reference sequence). This CDR3 has 15 residues. Trimming left V 6 bases short and J 1 base short, with 14 bases between. Then a second PCR, running roughly 7 to 12 cycles, was carried out with a sample-barcoded 5' primer and a J-beta primer mix. TCRdb reprocessed the 5' RACE reads via MiXCR and lists one record per CDR3 protein. The data hold 720,000 or so distinct CDR3 sequences, with around 38% observed a single time. The sample consisted of blood. The chain couples TRBV27 to TRBJ2-3; D possibly matches TRBD1 or TRBD2 (5 bases each). This clonotype was obtained from a man at least 80 years old in good health. The DNA of the CDR3 is TGTGCCAGCAGCCTGGGGCGGGTGCGCACAGATACGCAGTATTTT. Translating gives CASSLGRVRTDTQYF.